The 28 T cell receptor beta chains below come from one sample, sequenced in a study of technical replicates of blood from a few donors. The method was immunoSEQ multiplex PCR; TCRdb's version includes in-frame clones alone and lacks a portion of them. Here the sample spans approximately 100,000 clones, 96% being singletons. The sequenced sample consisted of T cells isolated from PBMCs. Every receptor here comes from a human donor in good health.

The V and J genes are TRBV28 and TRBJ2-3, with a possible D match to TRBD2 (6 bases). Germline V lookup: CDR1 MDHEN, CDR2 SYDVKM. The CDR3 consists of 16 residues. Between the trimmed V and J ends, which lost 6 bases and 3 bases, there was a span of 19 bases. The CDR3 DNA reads TGTGCCAGCAGCCCGGATATGCGGGGATTAACAGATACGCAGTATTTT. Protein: CASSPDMRGLTDTQYF.

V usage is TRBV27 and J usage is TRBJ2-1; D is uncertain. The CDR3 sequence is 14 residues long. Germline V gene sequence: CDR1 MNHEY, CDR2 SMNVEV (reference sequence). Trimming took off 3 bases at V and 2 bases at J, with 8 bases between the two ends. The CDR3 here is CASSLLITYNEQFF. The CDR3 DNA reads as TGTGCCAGCAGTTTGTTAATTACCTACAATGAGCAGTTCTTC.

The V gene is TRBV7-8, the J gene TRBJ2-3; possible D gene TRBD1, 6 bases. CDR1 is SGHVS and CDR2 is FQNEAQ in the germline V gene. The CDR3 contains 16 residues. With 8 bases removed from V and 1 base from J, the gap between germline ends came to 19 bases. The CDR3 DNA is TGTGCCAGCTTGAGGGGGTCCGGGGCCGGCACAGATACGCAGTATTTT. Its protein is CASLRGSGAGTDTQYF.

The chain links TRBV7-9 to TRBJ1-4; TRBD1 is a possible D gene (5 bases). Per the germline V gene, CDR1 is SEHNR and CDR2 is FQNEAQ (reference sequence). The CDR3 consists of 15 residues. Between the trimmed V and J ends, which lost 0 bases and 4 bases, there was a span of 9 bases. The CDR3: CASSLAGRVNEKLFF. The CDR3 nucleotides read TGTGCCAGCAGCTTAGCTGGCAGGGTTAATGAAAAACTGTTTTTT. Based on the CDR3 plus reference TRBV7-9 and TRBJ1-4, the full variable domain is DTGVSQNPRHKITKRGQNVTFRCDPISEHNRLYWYRQTLGQGPEFLTYFQNEAQLEKSRLLSDRFSAERPKGSFSTLEIQRTEQGDSAMYLCASSLAGRVNEKLFFGSGTQLSVL.

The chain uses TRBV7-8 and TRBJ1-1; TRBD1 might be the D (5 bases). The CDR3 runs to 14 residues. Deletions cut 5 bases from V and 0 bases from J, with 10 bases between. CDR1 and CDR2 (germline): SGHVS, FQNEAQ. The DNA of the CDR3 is TGTGCCAGCAGCCCCGACAGTCTGAACACTGAAGCTTTCTTT. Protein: CASSPDSLNTEAFF.

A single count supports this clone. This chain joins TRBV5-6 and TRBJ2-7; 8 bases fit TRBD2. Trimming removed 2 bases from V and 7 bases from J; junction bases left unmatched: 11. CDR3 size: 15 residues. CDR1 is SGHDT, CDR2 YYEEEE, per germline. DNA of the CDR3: TGTGCCAGCAGCTTCACGGCGGGAGGTAAGGGAGAGCAGTACTTC. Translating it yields CASSFTAGGKGEQYF.

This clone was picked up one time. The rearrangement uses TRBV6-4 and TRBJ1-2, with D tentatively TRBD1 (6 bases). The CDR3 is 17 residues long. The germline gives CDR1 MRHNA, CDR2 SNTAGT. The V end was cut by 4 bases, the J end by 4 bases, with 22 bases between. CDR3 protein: CASSAFAYYRVSYGYTF. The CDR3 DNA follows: TGTGCCAGCAGTGCCTTCGCATATTACAGGGTTTCCTATGGCTACACCTTC.

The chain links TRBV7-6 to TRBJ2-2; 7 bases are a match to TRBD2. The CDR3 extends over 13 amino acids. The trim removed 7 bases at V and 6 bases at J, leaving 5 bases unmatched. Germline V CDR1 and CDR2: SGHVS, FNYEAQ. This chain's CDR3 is CASTQGGAGELFF. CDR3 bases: TGTGCCAGCACCCAGGGAGGGGCCGGGGAGCTGTTTTTT.

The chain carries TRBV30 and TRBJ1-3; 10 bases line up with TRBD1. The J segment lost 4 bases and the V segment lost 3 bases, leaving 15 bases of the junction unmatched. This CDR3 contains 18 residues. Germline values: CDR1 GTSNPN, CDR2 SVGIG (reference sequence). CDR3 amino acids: CAWRQWPRGTGAGNTIYF. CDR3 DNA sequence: TGTGCCTGGAGGCAGTGGCCTCGAGGGACAGGGGCCGGAAACACCATATATTTT. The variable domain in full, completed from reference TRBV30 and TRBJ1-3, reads SQTIHQWPATLVQPVGSPLSLECTVEGTSNPNLYWYRQAAGRGLQLLFYSVGIGQISSEVPQNLSASRPQDRQFILSSKKLLLSDSGFYLCAWRQWPRGTGAGNTIYFGEGSWLTVV.

The CDR3 protein is CASSQDLLEQFF. The CDR3, as DNA: TGCGCCAGCAGCCAAGATCTCCTCGAGCAGTTCTTC. This chain connects TRBV4-1 to TRBJ2-1; D unclear. With 0 bases removed from V and 10 bases from J, the gap between germline ends came to 7 bases. Germline CDR1 reads MGHRA; CDR2 reads YSYEKL. CDR3 size: 12 residues.

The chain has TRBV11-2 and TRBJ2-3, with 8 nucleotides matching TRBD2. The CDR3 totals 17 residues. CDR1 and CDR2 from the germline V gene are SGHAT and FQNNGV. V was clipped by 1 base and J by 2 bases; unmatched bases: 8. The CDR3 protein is CASSLVRKAGATDTQYF. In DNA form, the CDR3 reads TGTGCCAGCAGCTTAGTACGGAAAGCGGGAGCCACAGATACGCAGTATTTT.

CDR3 in amino acids: CASNPPGKTEAFF. Written as DNA, the CDR3 is TGTGCCAGTAACCCCCCAGGGAAGACTGAAGCTTTCTTT. The chain recombines TRBV19 with TRBJ1-1, with a possible D match to TRBD1 (5 bases). Looked up from germline, CDR1 is LNHDA and CDR2 is SQIVND (reference sequence). V was clipped by 7 bases and J by 5 bases, with 14 bases between them. The CDR3 contains 13 residues.

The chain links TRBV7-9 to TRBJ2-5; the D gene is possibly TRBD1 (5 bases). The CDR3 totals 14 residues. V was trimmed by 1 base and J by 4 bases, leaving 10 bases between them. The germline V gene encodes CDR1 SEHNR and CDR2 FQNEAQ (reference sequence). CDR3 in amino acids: CASSLEAGLETQYF. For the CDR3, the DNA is TGTGCCAGCAGCTTAGAGGCAGGGTTAGAGACCCAGTACTTC.

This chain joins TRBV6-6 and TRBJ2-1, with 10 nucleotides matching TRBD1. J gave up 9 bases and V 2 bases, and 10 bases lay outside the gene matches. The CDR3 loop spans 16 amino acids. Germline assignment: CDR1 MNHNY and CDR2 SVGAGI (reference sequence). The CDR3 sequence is CASSYTRDRGRGEQFF. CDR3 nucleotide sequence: TGTGCCAGCAGTTACACCCGGGACAGGGGTAGGGGTGAGCAGTTCTTC.

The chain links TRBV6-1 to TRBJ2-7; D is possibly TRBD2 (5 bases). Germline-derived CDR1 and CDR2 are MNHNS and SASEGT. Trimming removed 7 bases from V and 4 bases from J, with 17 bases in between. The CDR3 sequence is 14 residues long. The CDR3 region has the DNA TGTGCCAGCACCCCCCGGGAACTCCTATACGAGCAGTACTTC. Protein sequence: CASTPRELLYEQYF.

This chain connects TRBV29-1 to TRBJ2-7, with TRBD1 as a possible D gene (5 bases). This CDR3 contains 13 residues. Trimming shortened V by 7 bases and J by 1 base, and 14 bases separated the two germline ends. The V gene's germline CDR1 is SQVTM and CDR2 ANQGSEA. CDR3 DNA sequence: TGCAGCGGATCCTCCAGGGATTCCTACGAGCAGTACTTC. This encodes CSGSSRDSYEQYF.

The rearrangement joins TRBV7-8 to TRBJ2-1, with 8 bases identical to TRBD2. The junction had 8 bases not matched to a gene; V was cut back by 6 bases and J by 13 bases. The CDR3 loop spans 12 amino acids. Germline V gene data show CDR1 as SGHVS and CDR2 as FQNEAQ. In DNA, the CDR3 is TGTGCCAGCAGTCGGGACCGGGAGGGCCAGTTCTTC. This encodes CASSRDREGQFF.

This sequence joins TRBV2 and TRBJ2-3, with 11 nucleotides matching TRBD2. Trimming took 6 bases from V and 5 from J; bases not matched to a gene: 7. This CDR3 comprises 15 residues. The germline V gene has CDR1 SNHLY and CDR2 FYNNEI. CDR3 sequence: CASSGSGLAGDTQYF. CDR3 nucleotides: TGTGCCAGCAGCGGAAGTGGACTAGCGGGAGATACGCAGTATTTT.

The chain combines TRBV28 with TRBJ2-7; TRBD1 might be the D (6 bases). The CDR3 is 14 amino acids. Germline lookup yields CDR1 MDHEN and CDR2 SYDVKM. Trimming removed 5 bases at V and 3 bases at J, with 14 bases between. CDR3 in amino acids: CASSPTGHIYEQYF. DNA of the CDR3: TGTGCCAGCAGTCCGACGGGACATATCTACGAGCAGTACTTC.

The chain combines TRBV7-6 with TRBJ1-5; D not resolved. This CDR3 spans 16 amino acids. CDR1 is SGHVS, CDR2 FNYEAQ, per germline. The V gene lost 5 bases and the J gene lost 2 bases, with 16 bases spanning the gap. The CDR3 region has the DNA TGTGCCAGCAGCAGAGAAGCCCCGCTCGGCAATCAGCCCCAGCATTTT. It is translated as CASSREAPLGNQPQHF.

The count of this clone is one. DNA for the CDR3: TGTGCCAGCAGAAGGCTGGAGGGGGCGAGGGGCTACACCTTC. Protein product: CASRRLEGARGYTF. V gene TRBV27 combines with J gene TRBJ1-2; TRBD1 matches 7 bases. J was trimmed by 8 bases and V by 6 bases; bases with no gene match: 12. CDR1 and CDR2 (germline): MNHEY, SMNVEV (reference sequence). The CDR3 loop spans 14 amino acids.

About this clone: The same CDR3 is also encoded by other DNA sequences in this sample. The CDR3 region has the DNA TGCGCCAGCAGCTCGTCCTACGAGCAGTACTTC. Residues: CASSSSYEQYF. V is TRBV5-1 and J is TRBJ2-7, with D uncertain. The germline CDR1 and CDR2 sequences are SGHRS and YFSETQ. This CDR3 spans 11 amino acids. Between the trimmed V and J ends, which lost 3 bases and 1 base, there was a span of 2 bases.

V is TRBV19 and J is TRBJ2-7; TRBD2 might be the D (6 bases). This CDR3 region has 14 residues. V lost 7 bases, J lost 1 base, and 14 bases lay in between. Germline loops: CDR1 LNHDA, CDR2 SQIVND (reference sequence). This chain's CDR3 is CASTLGTSSYEQYF. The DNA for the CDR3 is TGTGCCAGTACCCTAGGGACTTCGTCCTACGAGCAGTACTTC.

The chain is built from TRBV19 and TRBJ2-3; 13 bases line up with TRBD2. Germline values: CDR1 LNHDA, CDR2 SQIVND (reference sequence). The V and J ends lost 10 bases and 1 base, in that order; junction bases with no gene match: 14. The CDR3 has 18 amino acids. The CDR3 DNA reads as TGTGCCACCGTCCAACTAGCGGGGGGGGAGGTGGGCACAGATACGCAGTATTTT. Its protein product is CATVQLAGGEVGTDTQYF.

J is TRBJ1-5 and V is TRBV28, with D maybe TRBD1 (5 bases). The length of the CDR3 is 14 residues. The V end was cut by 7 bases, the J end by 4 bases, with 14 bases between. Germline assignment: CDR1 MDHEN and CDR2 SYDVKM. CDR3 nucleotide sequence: TGTGCCAGCATCCCTAAAGGGGCAAATCAGCCCCAGCATTTT. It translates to CASIPKGANQPQHF.

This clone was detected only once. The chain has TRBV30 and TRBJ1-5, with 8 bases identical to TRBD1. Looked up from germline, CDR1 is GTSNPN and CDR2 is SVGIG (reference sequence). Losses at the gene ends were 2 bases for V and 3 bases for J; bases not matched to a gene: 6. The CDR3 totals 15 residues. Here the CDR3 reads CAWSLKGQVNQPQHF. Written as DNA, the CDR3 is TGTGCCTGGAGTTTAAAGGGACAGGTCAATCAGCCCCAGCATTTT.

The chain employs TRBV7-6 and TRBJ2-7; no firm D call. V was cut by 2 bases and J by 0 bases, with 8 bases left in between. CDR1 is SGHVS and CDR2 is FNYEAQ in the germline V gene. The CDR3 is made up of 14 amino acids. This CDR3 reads CASSLSESSYEQYF. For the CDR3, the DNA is TGTGCCAGCAGCTTAAGCGAAAGCTCCTACGAGCAGTACTTC.

In nucleotides, the CDR3 is TGTGCCAGCAGCGTAGTTAGCGTCTACAATGAGCAGTTCTTC. It specifies CASSVVSVYNEQFF. V is TRBV9 and J is TRBJ2-1, with D tentatively TRBD2 (5 bases). Germline V CDR1 and CDR2: SGDLS, YYNGEE. The CDR3 is 14 amino acids. The ends were cut back, 0 bases at V and 3 bases at J, with 7 bases in the middle.